This T cell receptor (beta chain) derives from a study of T cells in Graves' hyperthyroidism and ophthalmopathy. With a duration under 2 months, the hyperthyroidism was newly diagnosed in patients aged 18 to 65. Patients showing uncontrolled infection, other autoimmune disease, pregnancy or lactation were ineligible. Blood was sampled at initial diagnosis of hyperthyroidism, prior to onset of any ophthalmopathy symptoms. RNA transcripts provided the source from which TCR beta CDR3 regions were amplified. In the first-round RT-PCR of the TCR CDR3, the HTBI primer set was used. From the multiplex PCR reads, TCRdb called clonotypes with MiXCR, one entry per CDR3 protein. The sample includes under 300,000 distinct CDR3 sequences, less than 30% of them seen just once. This clonotype was observed at least ten times. The CDR3 totals 15 residues. V was clipped by 1 base and J by 3 bases, with 13 bases between them. In germline, CDR1 is LNHDA, CDR2 SQIVND (reference sequence).

This chain joins TRBV19 and TRBJ2-7, with TRBD2 as a possible D gene (6 bases). The source of this sequence is a man aged 35 to 55 with Graves' hyperthyroidism that later progressed to Graves' ophthalmopathy. The material sequenced was blood. The CDR3 protein is CASSIGASGYYEQYF. The CDR3 coding sequence is TGTGCCAGTAGTATAGGTGCCAGCGGGTACTACGAGCAGTACTTC. The variable domain in full, completed from reference TRBV19 and TRBJ2-7, reads DGGITQSPKYLFRKEGQNVTLSCEQNLNHDAMYWYRQDPGQGLRLIYYSQIVNDFQKGDIAEGYSVSREKKESFPLTVTSAQKNPTAFYLCASSIGASGYYEQYFGPGTRLTVT.